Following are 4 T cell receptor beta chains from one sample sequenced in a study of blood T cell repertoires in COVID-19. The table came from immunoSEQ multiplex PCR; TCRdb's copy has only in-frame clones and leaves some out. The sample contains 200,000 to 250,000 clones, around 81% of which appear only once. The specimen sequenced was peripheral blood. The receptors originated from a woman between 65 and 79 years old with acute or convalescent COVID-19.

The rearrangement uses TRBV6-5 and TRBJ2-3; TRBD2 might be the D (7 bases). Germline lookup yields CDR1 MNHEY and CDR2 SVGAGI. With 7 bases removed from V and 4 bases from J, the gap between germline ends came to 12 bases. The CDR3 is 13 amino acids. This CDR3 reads CASKRGGPDTQYF. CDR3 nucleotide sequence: TGTGCCAGCAAGAGGGGGGGACCAGATACGCAGTATTTT.

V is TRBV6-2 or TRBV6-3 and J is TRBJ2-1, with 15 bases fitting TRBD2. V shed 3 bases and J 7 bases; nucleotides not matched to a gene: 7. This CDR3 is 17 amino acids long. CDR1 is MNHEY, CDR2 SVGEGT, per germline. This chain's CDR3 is CASSYYRTSGGANEQFF. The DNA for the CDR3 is TGTGCCAGCAGTTATTACAGGACTAGCGGGGGGGCGAATGAGCAGTTCTTC.

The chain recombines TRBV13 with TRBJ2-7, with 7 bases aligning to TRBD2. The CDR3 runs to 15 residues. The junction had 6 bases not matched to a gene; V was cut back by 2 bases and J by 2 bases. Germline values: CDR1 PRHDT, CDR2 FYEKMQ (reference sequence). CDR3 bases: TGTGCCAGCAGCTTATCTAGCGCGGGGGCCTACGAGCAGTACGTC. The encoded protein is CASSLSSAGAYEQYV.

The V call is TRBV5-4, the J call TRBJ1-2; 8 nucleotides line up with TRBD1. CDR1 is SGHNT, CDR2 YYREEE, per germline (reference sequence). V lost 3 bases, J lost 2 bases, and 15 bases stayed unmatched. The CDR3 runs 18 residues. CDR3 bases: TGTGCCAGCAGCTCCTACACTAGCCCAGGGGGCGCGAACTATGGCTACACCTTC. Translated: CASSSYTSPGGANYGYTF.